This T cell receptor (beta chain) was profiled in a study of blood T cell repertoires in COVID-19. Study information: Nucleic acid was either cDNA or gDNA, and it came from T cells, B-cell-depleted T cells, or PBMCs.

Clones were sequenced by immunoSEQ multiplex PCR, and TCRdb holds only the in-frame ones, with some missing. This table has approximately 440,000 clones, around 87% appearing once. Clinical histories supplied by participants themselves formed the basis of cohort assignment. Donors of Cohort 3 who recovered were those that had two negative PCRs, clearance, or symptom resolution. Trimming pared 3 bases from V and 8 bases from J, leaving 15 bases between. In germline, CDR1 is SGHNT, CDR2 YYREEE (reference sequence). This CDR3 contains 14 residues. This sequence joins TRBV5-4 and TRBJ2-4, with D perhaps TRBD2 (6 bases). Specimen: PBMCs or T cells enriched from blood (not recorded which). This TCR derives from a woman in her late teens or twenties who had recovered from COVID-19. The CDR3 DNA reads TGTGCCAGCAGCTCTCCGGGACCGGGGGACATTCAGTACTTC. This translates into CASSSPGPGDIQYF.